The rows below give T cell receptor beta chains drawn from one sample of a study of OX40 agonist ivuxolimab in advanced cancers. Using immunoSEQ multiplex PCR, the repertoire was profiled, and TCRdb retains in-frame clones only, with some absent. Here the sample spans about 71,000 clones, around 83% being singletons. Sequencing was performed on CD4+ or CD8+ T cells sorted from blood, taken in a trial of the OX40 agonist ivuxolimab. The source is an adult with an advanced solid tumor such as melanoma, head and neck, liver or kidney cancer. The CDR3 runs from the conserved cysteine through the conserved F or W. A D gene is named only where the DNA matches it firmly. Size is omitted from some rows. Given values are once, few, many or a class for expanded clones.

J gene,clone size,D gene,V gene,CDR3 protein,CDR3 DNA
TRBJ1-4,.,.,TRBV9,CASSPLGGQSEKLFF,TGTGCCAGCAGCCCCTTGGGGGGCCAGAGTGAAAAACTGTTTTTT
TRBJ2-6,.,.,TRBV11-2,CASSRGYPSGANVLTF,TGTGCCAGCAGCCGAGGTTACCCATCTGGGGCCAACGTCCTGACTTTC
TRBJ2-7,.,.,TRBV5-1,CASSLAGRIYEQYF,TGCGCCAGCAGCTTGGCCGGACGGATCTACGAGCAGTACTTC
TRBJ2-5,.,.,TRBV18,CASSWDPEGTQYF,TGTGCCAGCTCCTGGGACCCCGAGGGGACCCAGTACTTC
TRBJ1-2,.,.,TRBV4-3,CASSQVGGTVRYTF,TGCGCCAGCAGCCAAGTAGGTGGGACGGTGAGATACACCTTC
TRBJ2-3,.,TRBD2,TRBV13,CASSPFGGRALDTQYF,TGTGCCAGCAGCCCTTTTGGCGGGAGGGCCTTGGATACGCAGTATTTT
TRBJ2-1,.,.,TRBV27,CASSLSTPLEQFF,TGTGCCAGCAGTTTATCGACACCTCTTGAGCAGTTCTTC
TRBJ2-7,.,.,TRBV6-5,CASSYSVSPGYEQYF,TGTGCCAGCAGTTACAGTGTGTCCCCCGGATACGAGCAGTACTTC
TRBJ2-7,few,.,TRBV18,CASSPAKSYEQYF,TGTGCCAGCTCACCGGCCAAGTCCTACGAGCAGTACTTC
TRBJ1-5,.,.,TRBV7-9,CATQGNSNQPQHF,TGTGCCACCCAGGGGAATAGCAATCAGCCCCAGCATTTT
TRBJ2-3,.,.,TRBV27,CASWPLRGQLRYF,TGTGCCAGCTGGCCCCTCAGGGGCCAGTTAAGATATTTT
TRBJ1-1,.,.,TRBV29-1,CSVGGQRTEAFF,TGCAGCGTTGGGGGACAAAGAACTGAAGCTTTCTTT
TRBJ1-1,once,.,TRBV7-6,CASSLRGWATEAFF,TGTGCCAGCAGCTTGCGGGGGTGGGCCACTGAAGCTTTCTTT
TRBJ1-5,.,TRBD1,TRBV6-5,CASSQQGYGNQPQHF,TGTGCCAGCAGTCAACAGGGGTATGGCAATCAGCCCCAGCATTTT
TRBJ2-1,.,.,TRBV7-2,CASSLGFQMGEQFF,TGTGCCAGCAGCCTCGGTTTCCAGATGGGTGAGCAGTTCTTC
TRBJ2-2,.,.,TRBV7-7,CASSPLAGNTGELFF,TGTGCCAGCAGCCCACTAGCAGGGAATACCGGGGAGCTGTTTTTT
TRBJ1-5,.,TRBD1,TRBV7-2,CASSFGQDYQPQHF,TGTGCCAGCAGCTTCGGACAGGACTATCAGCCCCAGCATTTT
TRBJ2-3,.,TRBD2,TRBV5-6,CASSTSGRGVVTDTQYF,TGTGCCAGCAGCACCTCTGGGCGGGGGGTCGTCACAGATACGCAGTATTTT
TRBJ2-2,.,TRBD1,TRBV5-1,CASSWQGAGGELFF,TGCGCCAGCAGCTGGCAGGGGGCCGGCGGGGAGCTGTTTTTT
TRBJ1-5,.,.,TRBV29-1,CSQGGLGQPQHF,TGCAGCCAGGGAGGGTTGGGTCAGCCCCAGCATTTT
TRBJ2-7,few,TRBD1,TRBV7-9,CASSLAGDRMSYEQYF,TGTGCCAGCAGCTTAGCTGGGGACAGAATGTCCTACGAGCAGTACTTC
TRBJ1-4,.,.,TRBV11-3,CASSLWTVNEKLFF,TGTGCCAGCAGCTTGTGGACGGTTAATGAAAAACTGTTTTTT
TRBJ2-1,.,TRBD2,TRBV9,CASSPRTSGRVEQFF,TGTGCCAGCAGCCCTCGGACTAGCGGGAGAGTTGAGCAGTTCTTC
TRBJ1-4,once,.,TRBV11-2,CASGAWTRAANEKLFF,TGTGCCAGCGGGGCCTGGACCCGAGCGGCTAATGAAAAACTGTTTTTT
TRBJ2-3,once,TRBD1,TRBV7-3,CASSLTAQGSGSTDTQYF,TGTGCCAGCAGCTTAACAGCACAGGGGTCGGGTAGCACAGATACGCAGTATTTT
TRBJ2-7,.,.,TRBV28,CASRVIQGPHEQYF,TGTGCCAGCAGGGTAATTCAGGGGCCCCACGAGCAGTACTTC
TRBJ2-7,.,.,TRBV28,CASSPPGHVPGTYEQYF,TGTGCCAGCAGTCCCCCCGGCCACGTCCCGGGAACCTACGAGCAGTACTTC
TRBJ1-1,.,.,TRBV6-1,CATLWTEAFF,TGTGCCACCCTATGGACTGAAGCTTTCTTT
TRBJ1-1,.,TRBD1,TRBV19,CASNRGLLGTEAFF,TGTGCCAGTAATAGGGGGCTTCTCGGAACTGAAGCTTTCTTT
TRBJ2-5,.,.,TRBV9,CASSVAQLETQYF,TGTGCCAGCAGCGTAGCCCAGCTGGAGACCCAGTACTTC